These 17 T cell receptor beta chains share one sample of origin, sequenced in a study of blood T cell repertoires in COVID-19. Libraries were prepared by immunoSEQ multiplex PCR; TCRdb keeps only in-frame clonotypes and omits some of them. The repertoire consists of roughly 280,000 clones, with approximately 86% occurring once and the leading ten covering around 1.8%. The sequenced sample consisted of peripheral blood. The receptor set was obtained from a man aged 30 to 39 with active or convalescent COVID-19.

The chain carries TRBV27 and TRBJ2-1; D might be TRBD2 (6 bases). The CDR3 runs 16 residues. In germline, CDR1 is MNHEY, CDR2 SMNVEV (reference sequence). Trimming pared 3 bases from V and 10 bases from J, leaving 22 bases between. This CDR3 reads CASSFLTSGTQKEQFF. CDR3 bases: TGTGCCAGCAGTTTTTTAACGTCCGGGACTCAAAAAGAGCAGTTCTTC.

The gene calls are TRBV5-1 and TRBJ2-7; D is perhaps TRBD1 (5 bases). The germline gives CDR1 SGHRS, CDR2 YFSETQ. This CDR3 contains 14 residues. The V end was cut by 3 bases, the J end by 5 bases, with 15 bases between. The CDR3 protein is CASSSLQGGHEQYF. The CDR3 coding sequence is TGCGCCAGCAGCTCTCTGCAGGGCGGCCACGAGCAGTACTTC. Full variable domain (outside the CDR3, taken from reference TRBV5-1 and TRBJ2-7): KAGVTQTPRYLIKTRGQQVTLSCSPISGHRSVSWYQQTPGQGLQFLFEYFSETQRNKGNFPGRFSGRQFSNSRSEMNVSTLELGDSALYLCASSSLQGGHEQYFGPGTRLTVT.

This rearrangement joins TRBV11-2 to TRBJ1-6; D not resolved. The CDR3 runs 18 residues. V shed 5 bases and J shed 0 bases, with 17 bases lying between them. Germline V gives CDR1 SGHAT, CDR2 FQNNGV. CDR3 protein: CASSPSRSSNSYNSPLHF. The DNA of the CDR3 is TGTGCCAGCAGCCCTAGCCGCAGTAGCAACTCCTATAATTCACCCCTCCACTTT.

The chain carries TRBV3-1 (or the pseudogene TRBV3-2) and TRBJ1-4; perhaps TRBD1 as D (5 bases). Germline CDR1 and CDR2: LGHDT and YNNKEL (reference sequence). V lost 1 base and J 5 bases, leaving 8 bases between the germline ends. This CDR3 is 14 amino acids long. The CDR3 nucleotides are TGTGCCAGCAGCCAAGCCGGGGGGAATGAAAAACTGTTTTTT. This translates into CASSQAGGNEKLFF.

V gene TRBV4-1 combines with J gene TRBJ2-7; D is perhaps TRBD2 (7 bases). CDR1 MGHRA and CDR2 YSYEKL come from the germline V gene. The CDR3 is made up of 15 amino acids. Deletions cut 3 bases from V and 1 base from J, with 13 bases between. CDR3 DNA: TGCGCCAGCAGCCATAGCGCGGGGGCTTCCTACGAGCAGTACTTC. Protein sequence: CASSHSAGASYEQYF.

The sample holds a few counts of this clone. The chain is built from TRBV7-2 and TRBJ1-2, with D maybe TRBD1 (6 bases). V lost 6 bases, J lost 4 bases, and 15 bases lay in between. The CDR3 consists of 14 residues. Germline V CDR1 and CDR2: SGHTA, FQGNSA. CDR3 sequence: CASSDADSPYGYTF. The CDR3 DNA is TGTGCCAGCAGTGACGCGGACAGCCCCTATGGCTACACCTTC.

The chain carries TRBV5-1 and TRBJ1-1; no definite D call. The ends were cut back, 0 bases at V and 2 bases at J, with 8 bases in the middle. Looked up from germline, CDR1 is SGHRS and CDR2 is YFSETQ. The CDR3 has 14 amino acids. The CDR3 sequence: CASSLDGANTEAFF. The CDR3, as DNA: TGCGCCAGCAGCTTGGACGGTGCTAACACTGAAGCTTTCTTT.

J is TRBJ2-3 and V is TRBV19; D may be TRBD2 (7 bases). The V end lost 4 bases, the J end lost 2 bases, and 16 bases lay between the germline ends. CDR1 is LNHDA and CDR2 is SQIVND in the germline V gene (reference sequence). The CDR3 contains 16 residues. CDR3 residues: CASSKVGGQFTDTQYF. The DNA of the CDR3 is TGTGCCAGTAGTAAGGTGGGGGGGCAATTCACAGATACGCAGTATTTT.

This sequence joins TRBV4-3 and TRBJ1-3, with D possibly matching TRBD1 (5 bases). The CDR3 is 15 amino acids. V was shortened by 4 bases and J by 1 base, with 11 bases between the two germline ends. Germline V gene lookup returns CDR1 LGHNA and CDR2 YSLEER. CDR3 sequence: CASSPGSGSGNTIYF. In DNA form, the CDR3 reads TGCGCCAGCAGCCCAGGGTCCGGGTCTGGAAACACCATATATTTT.

The chain carries TRBV18 and TRBJ1-6; perhaps TRBD1 as D (5 bases). The ends were cut back, 3 bases at V and 6 bases at J, with 9 bases in the middle. The CDR3 sequence is 14 residues long. The germline V gene encodes CDR1 KGHSH and CDR2 LQKENI. CDR3 protein: CASSPRQPNSPLHF. For the CDR3, the DNA is TGTGCCAGCTCACCGAGACAGCCTAATTCACCCCTCCACTTT.

The chain combines TRBV2 with TRBJ1-2; a weak D match, TRBD1 (5 bases). Germline V lookup: CDR1 SNHLY, CDR2 FYNNEI. The length of the CDR3 is 14 residues. V was trimmed by 6 bases and J by 4 bases, leaving 15 bases between them. As DNA, the CDR3 is TGTGCCAGCAGAGATACCGACAGCTCCTATGGCTACACCTTC. The encoded protein is CASRDTDSSYGYTF.

The V gene is TRBV10-1, the J gene TRBJ2-3, with TRBD1 matching 9 bases. The CDR3 length is 16 residues. Germline lookup yields CDR1 WNHNN and CDR2 SYGVQD (reference sequence). The V gene end was trimmed by 2 bases and the J gene end by 3 bases; junction bases not matched to a gene: 6. This CDR3 is CASSEQGQGYTDTQYF. The CDR3 nucleotides read TGCGCCAGCAGTGAGCAGGGACAGGGTTATACAGATACGCAGTATTTT.

The rearrangement links TRBV11-2 to TRBJ2-7; D not certain. The CDR3 consists of 12 residues. Per the germline V gene, CDR1 is SGHAT and CDR2 is FQNNGV. The germline V and J ends were trimmed by 1 base and 2 bases, with 3 bases remaining between them. Written as DNA, the CDR3 is TGTGCCAGCAGCTTAGGTACCTACGAGCAGTACTTC. Translation gives CASSLGTYEQYF. The full variable domain, its missing parts supplied by reference TRBV11-2 and TRBJ2-7, is EAGVAQSPRYKIIEKRQSVAFWCNPISGHATLYWYQQILGQGPKLLIQFQNNGVVDDSQLPKDRFSAERLKGVDSTLKIQPAKLEDSAVYLCASSLGTYEQYFGPGTRLTVT.

The gene calls are TRBV5-6 and TRBJ1-1, with D uncertain. The V gene lost 3 bases and the J gene lost 5 bases, with 26 bases spanning the gap. The CDR3 length is 18 residues. Germline lookup yields CDR1 SGHDT and CDR2 YYEEEE. The CDR3, as DNA: TGTGCCAGCAGCTCCCAGACGGCAGGCTCCTATTCAAGGACTGAAGCTTTCTTT. It yields the protein CASSSQTAGSYSRTEAFF.

The chain uses TRBV13 and TRBJ1-4; TRBD1 matches 9 bases. V trimming: 3 bases; J trimming: 8 bases; junction bases outside the gene matches: 7. This CDR3 region has 15 residues. Germline V gene lookup returns CDR1 PRHDT and CDR2 FYEKMQ (reference sequence). CDR3 coding DNA: TGTGCCAGCAGCTTCAGGACAGGGGCAGGGGAAAAACTGTTTTTT. This translates into CASSFRTGAGEKLFF.

The chain carries TRBV27 and TRBJ1-2; TRBD1 agrees at 10 bases. Per the germline V gene, CDR1 is MNHEY and CDR2 is SMNVEV (reference sequence). This CDR3 region has 16 residues. Trimming at V came to 6 bases and at J to 8 bases, leaving 15 bases not matched to a gene. CDR3 residues: CASSMNRDRGAGGYTF. CDR3 coding DNA: TGTGCCAGCAGCATGAACCGGGACAGGGGTGCGGGCGGCTACACCTTC.

This clone was found once. The rearrangement links TRBV15 to TRBJ1-1; 7 positions match TRBD1. The CDR3 contains 14 residues. From germline, CDR1 is LNHNV and CDR2 YYDKDF (reference sequence). Unmatched junction bases numbered 14, after V lost 6 bases and J lost 10 bases. CDR3 DNA: TGTGCCACCAGTGAAGACAGGGTTACGTTGGGAGCTTTCTTT. This translates into CATSEDRVTLGAFF. Full variable domain (outside the CDR3, taken from reference TRBV15 and TRBJ1-1): DAMVIQNPRYQVTQFGKPVTLSCSQTLNHNVMYWYQQKSSQAPKLLFHYYDKDFNNEADTPDNFQSRRPNTSFCFLDIRSPGLGDTAMYLCATSEDRVTLGAFFGQGTRLTVV.